This T cell receptor beta chain was sequenced during a study of cytomegalovirus exposure and HLA in healthy donors. The V end was cut by 0 bases, the J end by 2 bases, with 17 bases between. This CDR3 has 18 residues. Germline CDR1 reads MRHNA; CDR2 reads SNTAGT. With 60 Vbeta and 13 Jbeta primers, the PCR was carried out. Clones were read by immunoSEQ multiplex PCR, and TCRdb kept only the in-frame ones, dropping some. This sample has 83,000 or so clones, with about three quarters found just once. The chain recombines TRBV6-4 with TRBJ2-1, with a tentative D call TRBD2 (6 bases). The receptor was isolated from a female donor in good health and CMV-seronegative. The specimen sequenced was PBMCs. The CDR3 DNA reads as TGTGCCAGCAGTGACTCGAAGTTAGGCTGGGGGGCCTACAATGAGCAGTTCTTC. Amino acid sequence: CASSDSKLGWGAYNEQFF.